The 19 T cell receptor beta chains in this list originate from one sample, sequenced in a study of blood T cell repertoires in COVID-19. Profiling relied on immunoSEQ multiplex PCR, and the TCRdb table lists in-frame clones only, not all of them. Here the sample spans over 65,000 clones, around 90% being singletons. Sequenced material: peripheral blood. The source is a man aged 45 to 65 with active COVID-19.

The chain carries TRBV14 and TRBJ1-5, with D possibly being TRBD1 (5 bases). Germline V lookup: CDR1 SGHDN, CDR2 FVKESK. This CDR3 comprises 12 residues. V was cut by 0 bases and J by 11 bases, with 8 bases left in between. In DNA form, the CDR3 reads TGTGCCAGCAGCCAAGAGGGAGGGGCCCAGCATTTT. Its protein is CASSQEGGAQHF.

In its sample, this clone was seen once. The chain links TRBV3-1 (or the pseudogene TRBV3-2) to TRBJ2-7; D ambiguous. This CDR3 has 11 amino acids. Germline assignment: CDR1 LGHDT and CDR2 YNNKEL (reference sequence). V gave up 5 bases and J gave up 3 bases, with 5 bases separating them. For the CDR3, the DNA is TGTGCCAGCAGCTCAGGCTACGAGCAGTACTTC. Its protein is CASSSGYEQYF.

The rearrangement uses TRBV7-9 and TRBJ2-3, with D maybe TRBD1 (6 bases). The germline V gene has CDR1 SEHNR and CDR2 FQNEAQ (reference sequence). This CDR3 spans 12 amino acids. With 6 bases removed from V and 8 bases from J, the gap between germline ends came to 12 bases. CDR3 residues: CASRDSGVTQYF. The CDR3, as DNA: TGTGCCAGCAGGGATTCAGGGGTTACGCAGTATTTT. Combining the CDR3 with reference TRBV7-9 and TRBJ2-3 gives the whole variable domain DTGVSQNPRHKITKRGQNVTFRCDPISEHNRLYWYRQTLGQGPEFLTYFQNEAQLEKSRLLSDRFSAERPKGSFSTLEIQRTEQGDSAMYLCASRDSGVTQYFGPGTRLTVL.

The V gene is TRBV14, the J gene TRBJ2-5, with 8 bases identical to TRBD1. V dropped 1 base and J dropped 5; count of bases not matched to a gene: 3. The germline gives CDR1 SGHDN, CDR2 FVKESK. This CDR3 is built from 14 residues. The CDR3 region is CASSQGQGRETQYF. The CDR3 nucleotides read TGTGCCAGCAGCCAAGGACAGGGGCGGGAGACCCAGTACTTC. The complete variable domain, with remaining parts taken from reference TRBV14 and TRBJ2-5, reads EAGVTQFPSHSVIEKGQTVTLRCDPISGHDNLYWYRRVMGKEIKFLLHFVKESKQDESGMPNNRFLAERTGGTYSTLKVQPAELEDSGVYFCASSQGQGRETQYFGPGTRLLVL.

The sample holds a few counts of this clone. This chain joins TRBV5-4 and TRBJ2-2; 7 bases agree with TRBD2. CDR1 is SGHNT and CDR2 is YYREEE in the germline V gene (reference sequence). The CDR3 contains 16 residues. Losses at the gene ends were 3 bases for V and 8 bases for J; bases not matched to a gene: 13. In nucleotides, the CDR3 is TGTGCCAGCAGCTCCGCGACTAGCAGTCGGTCGGGGGAGCTGTTTTTT. Translated, it gives CASSSATSSRSGELFF.

This chain links TRBV7-3 with TRBJ2-6, with 9 bases lining up with TRBD1. Germline CDR1 reads SGHTA; CDR2 reads FQGTGA. V shed 5 bases and J 0 bases; nucleotides not matched to a gene: 8. The CDR3 extends over 18 amino acids. The chain's CDR3 is CASSGRDRAYSGANVLTF. CDR3 coding DNA: TGTGCCAGCAGCGGACGGGACAGGGCTTACTCTGGGGCCAACGTCCTGACTTTC. The full variable domain, rest sourced from reference TRBV7-3 and TRBJ2-6, is GAGVSQTPSNKVTEKGKYVELRCDPISGHTALYWYRQSLGQGPEFLIYFQGTGAADDSGLPNDRFFAVRPEGSVSTLKIQRTERGDSAVYLCASSGRDRAYSGANVLTFGAGSRLTVL.

The gene calls are TRBV2 and TRBJ2-7, with 11 bases fitting TRBD1. This CDR3 has 14 amino acids. The germline V gene has CDR1 SNHLY and CDR2 FYNNEI. The trim removed 7 bases at V and 7 bases at J, leaving 9 bases unmatched. CDR3 protein: CASIGTGGKWEQYF. As DNA, the CDR3 is TGTGCCAGCATTGGGACAGGGGGAAAGTGGGAGCAGTACTTC.

The chain joins TRBV28 to TRBJ2-7; TRBD1 is a possible D gene (6 bases). CDR3 length: 12 amino acids. V was shortened by 10 bases and J by 0 bases, with 10 bases between the two germline ends. Germline CDR1 and CDR2: MDHEN and SYDVKM. Here the CDR3 DNA reads TGTGCCAAGGAGGACAGCTCCTACGAGCAGTACTTC. It specifies CAKEDSSYEQYF.

This clone was found once. This chain uses TRBV19 with TRBJ1-4; D is unresolved. CDR1 is LNHDA and CDR2 is SQIVND in the germline V gene (reference sequence). Deletions cut 5 bases from V and 7 bases from J, with 11 bases between. This CDR3 region has 13 residues. This CDR3 is CASSPPGVEKLFF. In DNA form, the CDR3 reads TGTGCCAGTAGTCCCCCCGGGGTTGAAAAACTGTTTTTT.

This clone was detected only a few times. The chain links TRBV6-6 to TRBJ2-1, with 7 bases aligning to TRBD1. The CDR3 extends over 15 amino acids. Looked up from germline, CDR1 is MNHNY and CDR2 is SVGAGI (reference sequence). V gave up 6 bases and J gave up 8 bases; unmatched junction bases: 13. The DNA of the CDR3 is TGTGCCAGCAGCCAGGAGTCGACAGGGCCCGATGAGCAGTTCTTC. It is translated as CASSQESTGPDEQFF.

The genes are TRBV19 and TRBJ1-5; D is possibly TRBD1 (5 bases). V lost 6 bases and J 6 bases, leaving 12 bases between the germline ends. This CDR3 has 13 residues. In germline, CDR1 is LNHDA, CDR2 SQIVND (reference sequence). CDR3: CASRRQTSQPQHF. The DNA for the CDR3 is TGTGCCAGTAGGAGACAGACCTCTCAGCCCCAGCATTTT. Full variable domain (missing parts from reference TRBV19 and TRBJ1-5): DGGITQSPKYLFRKEGQNVTLSCEQNLNHDAMYWYRQDPGQGLRLIYYSQIVNDFQKGDIAEGYSVSREKKESFPLTVTSAQKNPTAFYLCASRRQTSQPQHFGDGTRLSIL.

This chain uses TRBV5-6 with TRBJ1-4; D is uncertain. V was cut by 0 bases and J by 6 bases, with 18 bases left in between. The germline CDR1 and CDR2 sequences are SGHDT and YYEEEE. The CDR3 runs to 17 residues. The CDR3 reads CASSLDGYLEVDEKLFF. The CDR3 bases are TGTGCCAGCAGCTTGGATGGGTACCTGGAGGTGGATGAAAAACTGTTTTTT.

This sequence joins TRBV6-5 and TRBJ2-7, with TRBD2 matching over 10 bases. V gave up 4 bases and J gave up 2 bases; unmatched junction bases: 2. CDR1 and CDR2 from the germline V gene are MNHEY and SVGAGI. This CDR3 has 14 amino acids. Here the CDR3 DNA reads TGTGCCAGCAGTTCTAGCGGGGGAACCTACGAGCAGTACTTC. As protein: CASSSSGGTYEQYF.

This chain joins TRBV27 and TRBJ2-7; 10 nucleotides match TRBD1. CDR1 is MNHEY, CDR2 SMNVEV, per germline (reference sequence). This CDR3 is built from 17 residues. V shed 5 bases, J shed 0 bases, and the junction held 10 bases outside the gene matches. The CDR3 spells CASSPRLGDRGSYEQYF. CDR3 nucleotides: TGTGCCAGCAGTCCTCGTTTAGGGGACAGGGGCTCCTACGAGCAGTACTTC.

This chain joins TRBV28 and TRBJ2-7; 8 nucleotides align to TRBD2. The CDR3 is 14 amino acids. J gave up 6 bases and V 7 bases, and 11 bases lay outside the gene matches. From germline, CDR1 is MDHEN and CDR2 SYDVKM. The DNA for the CDR3 is TGTGCCAGCACCGCCCCCGGGACTAGTGGCGAGCAGTACTTC. Translating gives CASTAPGTSGEQYF.

The V call is TRBV27, the J call TRBJ2-3; D uncertain. V shed 4 bases and J shed 5 bases, with 13 bases lying between them. This CDR3 is 14 amino acids long. CDR1 is MNHEY, CDR2 SMNVEV, per germline (reference sequence). The CDR3 DNA reads TGTGCCAGCAGTTCCCCGCAGCGTAGAGATACGCAGTATTTT. Translated, it gives CASSSPQRRDTQYF.

This chain uses TRBV3-1 (or the pseudogene TRBV3-2) with TRBJ2-5, with 15 bases identical to TRBD2. The V and J ends lost 3 bases and 1 base, in that order; junction bases with no gene match: 9. Germline CDR1 reads LGHDT; CDR2 reads YNNKEL (reference sequence). The CDR3 runs to 19 residues. The CDR3 reads CASSHLGLAGGRGQETQYF. The CDR3 nucleotides read TGTGCCAGCAGCCACCTCGGACTAGCGGGGGGGCGGGGCCAAGAGACCCAGTACTTC.

The rearrangement joins TRBV6-1 to TRBJ2-1; possible D gene TRBD1, 6 bases. In germline, CDR1 is MNHNS, CDR2 SASEGT. The CDR3 is 15 residues long. V lost 2 bases to trimming and J lost 4 bases, with 12 bases between them. CDR3 bases: TGTGCCAGCAGTGAAATAGGGACAAATTACAATGAGCAGTTCTTC. This gives the protein CASSEIGTNYNEQFF.

The gene calls are TRBV5-6 and TRBJ2-4, with D perhaps TRBD1 (8 bases). Germline CDR1 is SGHDT and CDR2 is YYEEEE. The CDR3 contains 15 residues. V was clipped by 2 bases and J by 6 bases, with 15 bases between them. In DNA form, the CDR3 reads TGTGCCAGCAGCTTACTACAGGGGGAGGGAAACATTCAGTACTTC. This gives the protein CASSLLQGEGNIQYF.